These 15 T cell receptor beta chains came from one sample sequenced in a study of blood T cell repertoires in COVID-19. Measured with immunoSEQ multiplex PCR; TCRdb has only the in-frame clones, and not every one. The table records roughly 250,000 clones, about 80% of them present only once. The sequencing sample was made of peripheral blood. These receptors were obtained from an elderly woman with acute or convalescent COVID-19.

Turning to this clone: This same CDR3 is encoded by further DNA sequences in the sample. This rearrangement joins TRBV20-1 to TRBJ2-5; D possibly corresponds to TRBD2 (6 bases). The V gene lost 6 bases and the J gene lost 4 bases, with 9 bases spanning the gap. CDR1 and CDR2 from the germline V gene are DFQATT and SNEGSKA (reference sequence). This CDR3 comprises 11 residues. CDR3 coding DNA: TGCAGTGCCCGGGACTTAGAGACCCAGTACTTC. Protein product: CSARDLETQYF.

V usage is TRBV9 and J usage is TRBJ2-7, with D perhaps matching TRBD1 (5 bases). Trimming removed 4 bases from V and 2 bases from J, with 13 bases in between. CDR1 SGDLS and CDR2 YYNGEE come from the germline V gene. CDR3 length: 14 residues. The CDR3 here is CASSLRMGPYEQYF. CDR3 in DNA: TGTGCCAGCAGCCTCCGAATGGGGCCCTACGAGCAGTACTTC.

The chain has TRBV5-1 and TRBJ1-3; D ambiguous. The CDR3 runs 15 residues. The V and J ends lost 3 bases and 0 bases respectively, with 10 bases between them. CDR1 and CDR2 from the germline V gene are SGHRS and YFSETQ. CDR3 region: CASSWKADSGNTIYF. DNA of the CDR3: TGCGCCAGCAGCTGGAAGGCGGACTCTGGAAACACCATATATTTT.

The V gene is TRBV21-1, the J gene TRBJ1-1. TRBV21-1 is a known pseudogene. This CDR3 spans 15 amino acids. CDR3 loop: CASSKAGDEDTEAFF. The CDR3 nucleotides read TGTGCCAGCAGCAAGGCGGGGGATGAGGACACTGAAGCTTTCTTT.

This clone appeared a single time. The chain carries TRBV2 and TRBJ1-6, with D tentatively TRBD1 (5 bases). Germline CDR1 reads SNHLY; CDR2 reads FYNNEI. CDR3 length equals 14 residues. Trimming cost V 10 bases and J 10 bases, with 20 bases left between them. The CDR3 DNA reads TGTGCCATTGGGGGACTGGATGGTGGCTCACCCCTCCACTTT. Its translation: CAIGGLDGGSPLHF.

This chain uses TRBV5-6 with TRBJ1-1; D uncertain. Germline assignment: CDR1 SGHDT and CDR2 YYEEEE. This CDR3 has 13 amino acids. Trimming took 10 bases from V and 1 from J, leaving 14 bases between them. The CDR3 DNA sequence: TGTGCCTCTAGCTTGTGGGGGAACACTGAAGCTTTCTTT. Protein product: CASSLWGNTEAFF. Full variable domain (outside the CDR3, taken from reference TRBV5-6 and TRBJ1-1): DAGVTQSPTHLIKTRGQQVTLRCSPKSGHDTVSWYQQALGQGPQFIFQYYEEEERQRGNFPDRFSGHQFPNYSSELNVNALLLGDSALYLCASSLWGNTEAFFGQGTRLTVV.

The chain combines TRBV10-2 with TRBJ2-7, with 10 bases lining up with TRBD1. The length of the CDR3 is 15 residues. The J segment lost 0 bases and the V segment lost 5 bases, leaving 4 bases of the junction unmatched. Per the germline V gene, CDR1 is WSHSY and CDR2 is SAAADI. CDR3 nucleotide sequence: TGCGCCAGCAGTCGGGACAGGGGACCCTCCTACGAGCAGTACTTC. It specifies CASSRDRGPSYEQYF.

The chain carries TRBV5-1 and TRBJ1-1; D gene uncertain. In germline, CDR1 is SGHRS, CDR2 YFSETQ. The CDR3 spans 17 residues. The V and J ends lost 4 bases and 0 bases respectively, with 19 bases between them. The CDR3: CASSVYSGLRMNTEAFF. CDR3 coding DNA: TGCGCCAGCAGCGTCTACAGTGGGTTAAGGATGAACACTGAAGCTTTCTTT.

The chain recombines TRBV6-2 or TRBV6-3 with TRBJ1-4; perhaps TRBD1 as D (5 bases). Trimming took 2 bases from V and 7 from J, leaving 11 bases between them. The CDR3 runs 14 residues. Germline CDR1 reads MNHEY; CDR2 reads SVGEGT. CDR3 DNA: TGTGCCAGCAGTTACGGGCAGGGCAGTGAAAAACTGTTTTTT. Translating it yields CASSYGQGSEKLFF.

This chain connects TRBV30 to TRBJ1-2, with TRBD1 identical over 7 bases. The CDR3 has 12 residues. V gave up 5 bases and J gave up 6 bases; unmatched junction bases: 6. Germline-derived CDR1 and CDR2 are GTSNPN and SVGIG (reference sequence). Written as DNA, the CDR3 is TGTGCCTGGTTCGACAGGGTCGATGGCTACACCTTC. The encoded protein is CAWFDRVDGYTF.

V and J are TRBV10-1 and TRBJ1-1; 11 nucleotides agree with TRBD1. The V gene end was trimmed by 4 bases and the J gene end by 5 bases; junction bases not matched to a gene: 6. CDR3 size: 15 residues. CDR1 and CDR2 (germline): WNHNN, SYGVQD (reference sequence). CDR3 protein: CASSAGTGGRTEAFF. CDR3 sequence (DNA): TGCGCCAGCAGTGCCGGGACAGGGGGAAGAACTGAAGCTTTCTTT.

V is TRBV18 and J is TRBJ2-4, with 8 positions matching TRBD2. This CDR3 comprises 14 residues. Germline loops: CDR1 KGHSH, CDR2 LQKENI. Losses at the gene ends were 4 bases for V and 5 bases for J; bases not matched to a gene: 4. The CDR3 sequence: CASSRGLDENIQYF. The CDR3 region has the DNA TGTGCCAGCTCACGGGGACTAGACGAAAACATTCAGTACTTC. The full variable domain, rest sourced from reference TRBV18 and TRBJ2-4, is NAGVMQNPRHLVRRRGQEARLRCSPMKGHSHVYWYRQLPEEGLKFMVYLQKENIIDESGMPKERFSAEFPKEGPSILRIQQVVRGDSAAYFCASSRGLDENIQYFGAGTRLSVL.

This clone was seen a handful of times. The chain's CDR3 is CASSRGGEGEQFF. DNA for the CDR3: TGTGCCAGCAGCCGGGGGGGGGAAGGTGAGCAGTTCTTC. The chain uses TRBV25-1 and TRBJ2-1; TRBD2 agrees at 8 bases. Trimming removed 6 bases from V and 9 bases from J; junction bases left unmatched: 7. Germline CDR1 reads MGHDK; CDR2 reads SYGVNS. The length of the CDR3 is 13 residues.

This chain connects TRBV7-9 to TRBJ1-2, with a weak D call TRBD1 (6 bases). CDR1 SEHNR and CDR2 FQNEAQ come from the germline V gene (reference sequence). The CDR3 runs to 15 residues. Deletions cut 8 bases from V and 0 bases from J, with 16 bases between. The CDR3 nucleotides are TGTGCCAGCGGGCAACAGGGTTACACTAACTATGGCTACACCTTC. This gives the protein CASGQQGYTNYGYTF. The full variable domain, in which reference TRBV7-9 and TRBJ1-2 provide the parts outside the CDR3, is DTGVSQNPRHKITKRGQNVTFRCDPISEHNRLYWYRQTLGQGPEFLTYFQNEAQLEKSRLLSDRFSAERPKGSFSTLEIQRTEQGDSAMYLCASGQQGYTNYGYTFGSGTRLTVV.

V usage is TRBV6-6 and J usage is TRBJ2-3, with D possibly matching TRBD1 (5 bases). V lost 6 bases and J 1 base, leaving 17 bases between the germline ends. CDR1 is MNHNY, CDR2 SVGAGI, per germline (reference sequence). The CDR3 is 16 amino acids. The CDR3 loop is CASRGEHGLGTDTQYF. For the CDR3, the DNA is TGTGCCAGCAGAGGGGAACACGGGTTGGGCACAGATACGCAGTATTTT.